Shown below are 18 T cell receptor beta chains from a single sample sequenced in a study of response to subunit inactivated influenza vaccine. TCRdb itself ran the RT-PCR reads through MiXCR, one entry per CDR3 protein. The sample lists 500,000 to 750,000 distinct CDR3 sequences, 12% to 15% seen once, with more than 9.5% in the top ten. The specimen comprised PBMCs from blood, sampled about 12 days after vaccination. These receptor sequences come from a middle-aged man who received an inactivated influenza vaccine.

This clonotype was seen a handful of times. The chain links TRBV6-2 or TRBV6-3 to TRBJ2-5; no firm D call. From germline, CDR1 is MNHEY and CDR2 SVGEGT. Trimming took 6 bases from V and 7 from J, leaving 9 bases between them. The CDR3 contains 11 residues. As DNA, the CDR3 is TGTGCCAGCAGGGCTGGGGTGACCCAGTACTTC. Translated, it gives CASRAGVTQYF.

The rearrangement joins TRBV11-1 to TRBJ2-1; 14 bases align to TRBD2. J lost 2 bases, V lost 5 bases, and 8 bases had no gene match. The CDR3 is 18 amino acids. Germline CDR1 and CDR2: SGHAT and FQDESV (reference sequence). The CDR3, as DNA: TGTGCCAGCAGCCCAGGTCGGGGACTAGCGGGGGCCTACAATGAGCAGTTCTTC. This translates into CASSPGRGLAGAYNEQFF.

This chain links TRBV30 with TRBJ2-7; D remains ambiguous. Trimming removed 1 base at V and 2 bases at J, with 9 bases between. Germline CDR1 reads GTSNPN; CDR2 reads SVGIG (reference sequence). This CDR3 spans 13 amino acids. The CDR3 spells CAWSDSLAYEQYF. The CDR3 DNA follows: TGTGCCTGGAGTGACAGCCTAGCCTACGAGCAGTACTTC. Full variable domain (missing parts from reference TRBV30 and TRBJ2-7): SQTIHQWPATLVQPVGSPLSLECTVEGTSNPNLYWYRQAAGRGLQLLFYSVGIGQISSEVPQNLSASRPQDRQFILSSKKLLLSDSGFYLCAWSDSLAYEQYFGPGTRLTVT.

In its sample, this clonotype was seen a few times. J is TRBJ2-4 and V is TRBV20-1; D gene unclear. Deletions cut 3 bases from V and 2 bases from J, with 14 bases between. This CDR3 has 15 amino acids. Germline CDR1 DFQATT, CDR2 SNEGSKA (reference sequence). CDR3 in DNA: TGCAGTGCTAGGGCCCCACTAATACCCAAAAACATTCAGTACTTC. This encodes CSARAPLIPKNIQYF.

V usage is TRBV24-1 and J usage is TRBJ2-5, with D perhaps TRBD1 (5 bases). Germline CDR1 reads KGHDR; CDR2 reads SFDVKD. Trimming pared 2 bases from V and 4 bases from J, leaving 19 bases between. CDR3 length: 17 amino acids. CDR3 amino acids: CATSDSADGRARETQYF. CDR3 bases: TGTGCCACCAGTGATTCCGCCGACGGCAGGGCGCGAGAGACCCAGTACTTC.

This clonotype was recorded a few times. The V and J genes are TRBV6-2 or TRBV6-3 and TRBJ2-7; the D gene is possibly TRBD1 (5 bases). Germline lookup yields CDR1 MNHEY and CDR2 SVGEGT. Trimming took 4 bases from V and 4 from J, leaving 23 bases between them. This CDR3 is built from 17 residues. The CDR3 sequence is CASSSTDRPLSVYEQYF. As DNA, the CDR3 is TGTGCCAGCAGTTCTACCGACAGACCCCTCTCGGTTTACGAGCAGTACTTC.

The chain employs TRBV19 and TRBJ1-5, with a weak D call TRBD1 (5 bases). V dropped 4 bases and J dropped 3 bases, with 10 bases sitting between them. Germline V gives CDR1 LNHDA, CDR2 SQIVND (reference sequence). The CDR3 length is 14 residues. The CDR3 protein is CASSNVRVNQPQHF. The CDR3 bases are TGTGCCAGTAGTAACGTCAGGGTCAATCAGCCCCAGCATTTT.

This clonotype was seen more than once but under ten times. V and J are TRBV5-1 and TRBJ2-2; 7 bases are shared with TRBD2. Germline CDR1 reads SGHRS; CDR2 reads YFSETQ. J lost 4 bases, V lost 2 bases, and 5 bases had no gene match. The CDR3 is made up of 15 amino acids. CDR3 sequence: CASSFQGGTTGELFF. The CDR3 nucleotides are TGCGCCAGCAGCTTCCAGGGAGGGACCACCGGGGAGCTGTTTTTT.

V usage is TRBV6-2 or TRBV6-3 and J usage is TRBJ2-4; tentatively, D is TRBD1 (6 bases). In germline, CDR1 is MNHEY, CDR2 SVGEGT. Trimming left V 2 bases short and J 2 bases short, with 10 bases between. This CDR3 is built from 15 residues. The CDR3 bases are TGTGCCAGCAGTTACCCAGGGGAGCCCAAAAACATTCAGTACTTC. Protein sequence: CASSYPGEPKNIQYF.

This clonotype was seen a handful of times. The rearrangement uses TRBV20-1 and TRBJ2-7; perhaps TRBD2 as D (6 bases). CDR3 size: 14 residues. V lost 5 bases and J lost 4, with 18 bases in between. Germline lookup yields CDR1 DFQATT and CDR2 SNEGSKA (reference sequence). The CDR3 protein is CSARVGSVRYEQYF. CDR3 DNA sequence: TGCAGTGCTCGCGTCGGGAGTGTCCGGTACGAGCAGTACTTC.

The chain is built from TRBV7-9 and TRBJ2-5, with D possibly TRBD1 on 7 matching bases. This CDR3 has 14 amino acids. Between the trimmed V and J ends, which lost 3 bases and 5 bases, there was a span of 13 bases. CDR1 and CDR2 from the germline V gene are SEHNR and FQNEAQ (reference sequence). CDR3 bases: TGTGCCAGCAGCTTGTGGAGGGGACAGGAGACCCAGTACTTC. The encoded protein is CASSLWRGQETQYF.

This clonotype was detected only a few times. The rearrangement joins TRBV25-1 to TRBJ2-3; no definite D call. This CDR3 region has 14 residues. Germline V CDR1 and CDR2: MGHDK, SYGVNS. The V end was cut by 0 bases, the J end by 0 bases, with 4 bases between. The CDR3 spells CASSEYTSTDTQYF. Written as DNA, the CDR3 is TGTGCCAGCAGTGAATATACTAGCACAGATACGCAGTATTTT.

This clonotype was counted only a few times. This chain joins TRBV3-1 and TRBJ2-1, with 11 bases that match TRBD1. The germline V gene encodes CDR1 LGHDT and CDR2 YNNKEL (reference sequence). V lost 1 base to trimming and J lost 6 bases; unmatched junction nucleotides: 5. The CDR3 has 16 residues. The CDR3 DNA is TGTGCCAGCAGCCAAGTCGGGACAGGGGGTGGCAATGAGCAGTTCTTC. This gives the protein CASSQVGTGGGNEQFF.

The genes are TRBV4-3 and TRBJ2-3, with D maybe TRBD1 (6 bases). The CDR3 loop spans 15 amino acids. The ends were cut back, 4 bases at V and 4 bases at J, with 15 bases in the middle. In germline, CDR1 is LGHNA, CDR2 YSLEER. In nucleotides, the CDR3 is TGCGCCAGCAGCCCCCACCTGGGGGCCCCAGATACGCAGTATTTT. Residues: CASSPHLGAPDTQYF.

V usage is TRBV9 and J usage is TRBJ1-1; TRBD1 matches at 7 bases. This CDR3 region has 14 residues. V lost 3 bases to trimming and J lost 1 base; unmatched junction nucleotides: 3. Per germline, CDR1 SGDLS and CDR2 YYNGEE. CDR3 sequence reads: CASSAWTGNTEAFF. CDR3 DNA: TGTGCCAGCAGCGCCTGGACAGGGAACACTGAAGCTTTCTTT.

This clonotype occurred a few times. The chain carries TRBV4-1 and TRBJ2-3; the D gene could be TRBD1 or TRBD2 (5 bases each). CDR3 length: 16 residues. Looked up from germline, CDR1 is MGHRA and CDR2 is YSYEKL. The V end lost 1 base, the J end lost 6 bases, and 17 bases lay between the germline ends. This CDR3 reads CASSQGGNTGRDTQYF. CDR3 bases: TGCGCCAGCAGCCAAGGGGGAAACACGGGGCGGGATACGCAGTATTTT.

This clonotype was seen many times. The genes are TRBV20-1 and TRBJ2-2; 7 positions match TRBD2. This CDR3 has 14 residues. Germline V gene lookup returns CDR1 DFQATT and CDR2 SNEGSKA (reference sequence). V was clipped by 5 bases and J by 0 bases; unmatched bases: 3. CDR3 residues: CSADSGSNTGELFF. CDR3 DNA sequence: TGCAGTGCTGATAGCGGGTCGAACACCGGGGAGCTGTTTTTT.

V usage is TRBV7-2 and J usage is TRBJ2-1; 11 bases fit TRBD2. Germline assignment: CDR1 SGHTA and CDR2 FQGNSA. The CDR3 runs 15 residues. The V segment lost 6 bases and the J segment 5 bases; nucleotides outside the gene matches: 6. CDR3 DNA: TGTGCCAGCAGATTCGGACTAGCGGGTAACAATGAGCAGTTCTTC. Translation: CASRFGLAGNNEQFF.